This entry describes one T cell receptor (beta chain). From germline, CDR1 is KGHSH and CDR2 LQKENI. The CDR3 has 15 amino acids. The trim removed 4 bases at V and 5 bases at J, leaving 6 bases unmatched. The data were taken from a study of shared clonotypes between healthy human individuals. Every subset had its genomic DNA shared out evenly among several immunoSEQ plates. Replicate PCRs run on sorted subsets employed 200 to 250 ng DNA, roughly 30,000 T cell genomes. Libraries were prepared by immunoSEQ multiplex PCR; TCRdb keeps only in-frame clonotypes and omits some of them. The data hold around 1.6 million clones, with about 98% observed a single time.

Material: naive CD4+ T cells sorted from blood. Subset reported: CD45RA+ positively selected. The J gene is TRBJ2-1, the V gene TRBV18, with TRBD2 matching 9 bases. The sequence came from a man aged 25-45 years in good health. This CDR3 reads CASSRGRGRNNEQFF. CDR3 coding DNA: TGTGCCAGCTCACGCGGGAGGGGAAGAAACAATGAGCAGTTCTTC. Together with reference TRBV18 and TRBJ2-1, the CDR3 gives the full variable domain: NAGVMQNPRHLVRRRGQEARLRCSPMKGHSHVYWYRQLPEEGLKFMVYLQKENIIDESGMPKERFSAEFPKEGPSILRIQQVVRGDSAAYFCASSRGRGRNNEQFFGPGTRLTVL.